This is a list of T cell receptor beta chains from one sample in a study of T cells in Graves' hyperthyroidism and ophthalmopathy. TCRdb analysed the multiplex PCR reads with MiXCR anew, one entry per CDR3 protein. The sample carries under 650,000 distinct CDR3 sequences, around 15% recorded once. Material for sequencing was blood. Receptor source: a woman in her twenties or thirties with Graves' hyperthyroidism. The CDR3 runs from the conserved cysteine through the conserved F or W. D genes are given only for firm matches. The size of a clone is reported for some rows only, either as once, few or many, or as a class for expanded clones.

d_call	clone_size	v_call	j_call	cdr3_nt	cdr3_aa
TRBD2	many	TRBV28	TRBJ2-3	TGTGCCAGCAAAAGACTAGCGGAGGGAGCAGATACGCAGTATTTT	CASKRLAEGADTQYF
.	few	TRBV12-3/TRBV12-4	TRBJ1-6	TGTGCCAGCAGTTTACACCGAGATTCACCCCTCCACTTT	CASSLHRDSPLHF
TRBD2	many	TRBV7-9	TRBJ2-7	TGTGCCAGCAGCCTCGCCCACTTTGCGGGAGCTAACGAGCAGTACTTC	CASSLAHFAGANEQYF
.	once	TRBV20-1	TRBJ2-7	TGCAGTGCTACCACCCGGACGGGCCTTTCCTACGAGCAGTACTTC	CSATTRTGLSYEQYF
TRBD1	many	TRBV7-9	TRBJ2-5	TGTGCCAGCAGCCCCCCCTACAGGGGGGTTTTGGAGACCCAGTACTTC	CASSPPYRGVLETQYF
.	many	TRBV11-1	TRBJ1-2	TGTGCCAGCAGCGAAGGACGGACAGCCTATGGCTACACCTTC	CASSEGRTAYGYTF
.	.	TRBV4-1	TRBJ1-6	TGCGCCAGCAGTCTCGAGGGGATGACAGATTCACCCCTCCACTTT	CASSLEGMTDSPLHF
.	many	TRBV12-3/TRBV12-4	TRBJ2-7	TGTGCCAGCAGTTTAGCGGGGTTACACCCCGAGCAGTACTTC	CASSLAGLHPEQYF
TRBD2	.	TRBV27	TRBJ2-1	TGTGCCAGCAGCCACTCGGGTAGCGGGAGATTAGGTGAGCAGTTCTTC	CASSHSGSGRLGEQFF
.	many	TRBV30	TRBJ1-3	TGTGCCTGGAGTGTACCGGAGATCCCTGGAAACACCATATATTTT	CAWSVPEIPGNTIYF
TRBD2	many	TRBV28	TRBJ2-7	TGTGCCAGCAGTTTGCCGCCGGGACTAGGGTACGAGCAGTACTTC	CASSLPPGLGYEQYF
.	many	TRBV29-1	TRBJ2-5	TGCAGCGCCAAGACAGTAGAGACCCAGTACTTC	CSAKTVETQYF
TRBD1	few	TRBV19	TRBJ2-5	TGTGCCACCAATGACAGGGCCGAGACCCAGTACTTC	CATNDRAETQYF
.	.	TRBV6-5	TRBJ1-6	TGTGCCAGCAGTTACTCAGGTTCGGCAGGAGTAAATTCACCCCTCCACTTT	CASSYSGSAGVNSPLHF
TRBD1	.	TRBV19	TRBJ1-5	TGTGCCAGTAGTGTCCGGGACAGTTACAATCAGCCCCAGCATTTT	CASSVRDSYNQPQHF
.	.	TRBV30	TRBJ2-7	TGTGCCTGGCGCCCGACGCGTGAGTCCTACGAGCAGTACTTC	CAWRPTRESYEQYF
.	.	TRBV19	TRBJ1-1	TGTGCCAGTACCTCCGTGATCGGGGGTGACACTGAAGCTTTCTTT	CASTSVIGGDTEAFF
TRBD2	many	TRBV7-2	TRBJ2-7	TGTGCCAGCAGCTTGACTAGCGTGAGCTCCTACGAGCAGTACTTC	CASSLTSVSSYEQYF
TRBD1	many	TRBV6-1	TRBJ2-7	TGTGCCAGCAGTGAAGCTCAGGGACAGGGGAGTAACGAGCAGTACTTC	CASSEAQGQGSNEQYF
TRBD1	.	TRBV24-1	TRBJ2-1	TGTGCCACCAGAACTGAGTGGACAGGAGAGTTCTTC	CATRTEWTGEFF
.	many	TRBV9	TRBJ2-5	TGTGCCAGCAGCCCAAGTTTCCAAGAGACCCAGTACTTC	CASSPSFQETQYF
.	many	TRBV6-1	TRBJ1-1	TGTGCCAGCAAAGAAACAGCACTGAACACTGAAGCTTTCTTT	CASKETALNTEAFF
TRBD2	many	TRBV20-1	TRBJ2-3	TGCAGTGCTGCTGGACTAGCGGGAGTATCCTATACGCAGTATTTT	CSAAGLAGVSYTQYF
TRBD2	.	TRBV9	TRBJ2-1	TGTGCCAGCAGCGTTAGCGGGGGGTTATTAAACAATGAGCAGTTCTTC	CASSVSGGLLNNEQFF
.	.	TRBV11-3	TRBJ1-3	TGTGCCAGCAGCCGACTAGAGGGAGAAAATGAAAAAAACTCTGGAAACACCATATATTTT	CASSRLEGENEKNSGNTIYF
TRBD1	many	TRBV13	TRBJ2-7	TGTGCCAGCAGCCGGCAAACAATGGACAGGTCCTACGAGCAGTACTTC	CASSRQTMDRSYEQYF
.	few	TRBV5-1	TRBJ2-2	TGCGCCAGCAGCTTGGCCCAGGAGTTCGGGGAGCTGTTTTTT	CASSLAQEFGELFF
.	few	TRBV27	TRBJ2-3	TGTGCCAGCAGTTTATACAGTGAAGGAAGGGCAGATACGCAGTATTTT	CASSLYSEGRADTQYF
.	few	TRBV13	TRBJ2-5	TGTGCCAGCAGCCCCAGACCGGAAGAGACCCAGTACTTC	CASSPRPEETQYF
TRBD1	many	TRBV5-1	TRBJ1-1	TGCGCCAGCAGTTTCCAGGGGGCCGCCACTGAAGCTTTCTTT	CASSFQGAATEAFF
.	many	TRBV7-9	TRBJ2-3	TGTGCCAGCAGCTTCTCGGCGGGGGCTCCAGATACGCAGTATTTT	CASSFSAGAPDTQYF
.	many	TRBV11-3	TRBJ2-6	TGTGCCAGCAGCTCCTGGACCGGAAGCTCTGGGGCCAACGTCCTGACTTTC	CASSSWTGSSGANVLTF
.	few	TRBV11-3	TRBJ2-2	TGTGCCAGCAGCCGACCTCCGATACCCGGCCCGGGAGAGACCGGGGAGCTGTTTTTT	CASSRPPIPGPGETGELFF
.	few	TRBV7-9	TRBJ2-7	TGTGCCAGCAGCCGGTGGACAGCATCTTACGAGCAGTACTTC	CASSRWTASYEQYF
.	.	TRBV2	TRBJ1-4	TGTGCCAGCAACCTTTATCGGAGTTCGACTGAAAAACTGTTTTTT	CASNLYRSSTEKLFF
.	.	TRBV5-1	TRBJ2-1	TGCGCCAACAGCTCGTCTAGCTATGAGCAGTTCTTC	CANSSSSYEQFF
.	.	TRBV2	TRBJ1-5	TGTGCCAGCAGGAGAGTACAGGGAGGGGAGCAGCCCCAGCATTTT	CASRRVQGGEQPQHF
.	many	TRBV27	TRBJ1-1	TGTGCCAGCAGTTTAACAGGGATATTCGGTGAAGCTTTCTTT	CASSLTGIFGEAFF
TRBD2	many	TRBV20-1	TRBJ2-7	TGCAGTGCCTCCCCGCGACTAGCAAACGAGCAGTACTTC	CSASPRLANEQYF
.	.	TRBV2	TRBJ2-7	TGTGCCAGCAGGGGCCGGGACGGGTCCTACGAGCAGTACTTC	CASRGRDGSYEQYF
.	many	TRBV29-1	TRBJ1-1	TGCAGCGTTGCGGCGAACACTGAAGCTTTCTTT	CSVAANTEAFF
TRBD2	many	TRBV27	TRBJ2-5	TGTGCCAGCAGAACTAGCGGGCTCCAAGAGACCCAGTACTTC	CASRTSGLQETQYF
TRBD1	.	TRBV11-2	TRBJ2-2	TGTGCCAGCAGCTTAGAGTCCCGTGGACAGGGGAACACCGGGGAGCTGTTTTTT	CASSLESRGQGNTGELFF
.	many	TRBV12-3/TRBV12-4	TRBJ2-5	TGTGCCAGCAGTTTGTTTGACGGGCGAAAAGAGACCCAGTACTTC	CASSLFDGRKETQYF
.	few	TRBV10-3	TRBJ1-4	TGTGCCATCAATAGGGGCCAAAATGAAAAACTGTTTTTT	CAINRGQNEKLFF
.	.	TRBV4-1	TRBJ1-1	TGCGCCACCCTCGGGGGGGCGGGCACTGAAGCTTTCTTT	CATLGGAGTEAFF
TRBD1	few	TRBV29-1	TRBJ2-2	TGCAGCGTTGCAATTTCGTCGGGACAGGGATTCGGCGGGGAGCTGTTTTTT	CSVAISSGQGFGGELFF
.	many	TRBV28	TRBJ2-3	TGTGCCAGCAGTCCATACCCCGGGAGAGGGACAGATACGCAGTATTTT	CASSPYPGRGTDTQYF
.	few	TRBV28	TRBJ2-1	TGTGCCAGCAGTTTATACCAGAATATCTACAATGAGCAGTTCTTC	CASSLYQNIYNEQFF